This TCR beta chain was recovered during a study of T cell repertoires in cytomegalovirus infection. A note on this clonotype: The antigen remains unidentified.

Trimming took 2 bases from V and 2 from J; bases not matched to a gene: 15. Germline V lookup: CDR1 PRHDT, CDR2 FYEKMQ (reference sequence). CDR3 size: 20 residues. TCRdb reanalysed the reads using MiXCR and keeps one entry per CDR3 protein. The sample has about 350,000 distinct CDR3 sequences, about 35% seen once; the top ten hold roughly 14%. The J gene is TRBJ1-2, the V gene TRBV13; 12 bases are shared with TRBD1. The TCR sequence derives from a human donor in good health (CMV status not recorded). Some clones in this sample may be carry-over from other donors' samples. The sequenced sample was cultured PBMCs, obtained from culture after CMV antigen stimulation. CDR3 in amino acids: CASSLLGAWDRGPLNYGYTF. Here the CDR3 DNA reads TGTGCCAGCAGCTTATTAGGAGCTTGGGACAGGGGGCCCTTAAACTATGGCTACACCTTC.